Shown below are 26 T cell receptor beta chains from a single sample sequenced in a study of T cells in Graves' hyperthyroidism and ophthalmopathy. Amplification yielded TCR beta CDR3 regions, with RNA transcripts as the source. Carried out on the TCR CDR3, a first-round RT-PCR used the HTBI primer set. TCRdb re-called the multiplex PCR reads through MiXCR, storing one row per CDR3 protein. The sample yields under 350,000 distinct CDR3 sequences, more than 15% seen once. The sequenced material came from blood. These receptors all stem from a woman in her fifties or sixties with Graves' ophthalmopathy.

This clonotype was detected ten times or more. This chain links TRBV6-1 with TRBJ1-2, with D possibly matching TRBD1 (6 bases). This CDR3 spans 15 amino acids. CDR1 and CDR2 from the germline V gene are MNHNS and SASEGT. V was pared by 6 bases and J by 2 bases, with 16 bases between. The CDR3 DNA is TGTGCCAGCAGACCCAGGGGTTCTGGAAACTATGGCTACACCTTC. Protein product: CASRPRGSGNYGYTF.

The table lists this clonotype with a few counts. The V and J genes are TRBV27 and TRBJ2-1, with D maybe TRBD2 (7 bases). The V and J ends lost 6 bases and 1 base respectively, with 19 bases between them. This CDR3 spans 17 amino acids. The germline CDR1 and CDR2 sequences are MNHEY and SMNVEV (reference sequence). The CDR3 here is CASRGASGDPSYNEQFF. CDR3 bases: TGTGCCAGCAGGGGGGCGAGCGGGGACCCTTCCTACAATGAGCAGTTCTTC.

This clonotype was seen ten or more times. The chain joins TRBV18 to TRBJ2-1, with TRBD1 as a possible D gene (8 bases). Germline V lookup: CDR1 KGHSH, CDR2 LQKENI. The CDR3 spans 14 residues. The V and J ends lost 3 bases and 8 bases respectively, with 14 bases between them. Written as DNA, the CDR3 is TGTGCCAGCTCACCTGACAGGGGAGGGGATGAGCAGTTCTTC. Translated: CASSPDRGGDEQFF.

This clonotype showed up many times. This chain connects TRBV7-6 to TRBJ2-2, with TRBD2 matching over 10 bases. This CDR3 has 17 residues. The V gene end was trimmed by 3 bases and the J gene end by 2 bases; junction bases not matched to a gene: 6. CDR1 is SGHVS, CDR2 FNYEAQ, per germline. CDR3 protein: CASSFPSGGANTGELFF. The CDR3 nucleotides are TGTGCCAGCAGCTTTCCGAGCGGGGGGGCAAACACCGGGGAGCTGTTTTTT.

The V gene is TRBV7-9, the J gene TRBJ1-1; 7 bases fit TRBD1. This CDR3 has 13 residues. The germline CDR1 and CDR2 sequences are SEHNR and FQNEAQ (reference sequence). V was pared by 8 bases and J by 4 bases, with 7 bases of the junction left unmatched. The CDR3 coding sequence is TGTGCCAGCTCCGGACAGGAGGGCACTGAAGCTTTCTTT. Encoded protein: CASSGQEGTEAFF. Filled out from reference TRBV7-9 and TRBJ1-1, the complete variable domain reads DTGVSQNPRHKITKRGQNVTFRCDPISEHNRLYWYRQTLGQGPEFLTYFQNEAQLEKSRLLSDRFSAERPKGSFSTLEIQRTEQGDSAMYLCASSGQEGTEAFFGQGTRLTVV.

The chain combines TRBV6-2 or TRBV6-3 with TRBJ1-1; D call uncertain. The V end lost 2 bases, the J end lost 4 bases, and 8 bases lay between the germline ends. The CDR3 runs 13 residues. From germline, CDR1 is MNHEY and CDR2 SVGEGT. The CDR3 here is CASSYLGRTEAFF. The CDR3 DNA reads TGTGCCAGCAGTTACCTGGGTCGCACTGAAGCTTTCTTT.

The rearrangement uses TRBV7-2 and TRBJ1-5; possibly TRBD1 for D (6 bases). This CDR3 is built from 15 residues. V shed 3 bases and J shed 6 bases, with 15 bases lying between them. Per the germline V gene, CDR1 is SGHTA and CDR2 is FQGNSA. The CDR3 coding sequence is TGTGCCAGCAGCTTCCAACAGGGAGGAATTCAGCCCCAGCATTTT. Protein: CASSFQQGGIQPQHF. Variable domain in full (rest from reference TRBV7-2 and TRBJ1-5): GAGVSQSPSNKVTEKGKDVELRCDPISGHTALYWYRQSLGQGLEFLIYFQGNSAPDKSGLPSDRFSAERTGGSVSTLTIQRTQQEDSAVYLCASSFQQGGIQPQHFGDGTRLSIL.

This clonotype was counted many times. V gene TRBV25-1 combines with J gene TRBJ2-7, with TRBD1 identical over 11 bases. CDR3 length: 15 residues. V was clipped by 1 base and J by 5 bases; unmatched bases: 4. Germline V lookup: CDR1 MGHDK, CDR2 SYGVNS. Written as DNA, the CDR3 is TGTGCCAGCAGTGAATTAGGGACAGGGGGGGACGAGCAGTACTTC. It is translated as CASSELGTGGDEQYF.

This clonotype came up many times. The genes are TRBV7-2 and TRBJ1-1; weak D call: TRBD1 (6 bases). Trimming removed 0 bases at V and 6 bases at J, with 14 bases between. Per germline, CDR1 SGHTA and CDR2 FQGNSA. The CDR3 spans 15 residues. The CDR3 nucleotides are TGTGCCAGCAGCTTAGCCCGCGGGGGCTCGTCTGAAGCTTTCTTT. This translates into CASSLARGGSSEAFF.

As for this clonotype: Possible read error: a much larger clone is one base away. The chain couples TRBV28 to TRBJ2-7; D unresolved. The tail of the sequence fits TRBJ2-1 better, so the J call may be wrong. CDR1 and CDR2 from the germline V gene are MDHEN and SYDVKM. The CDR3 spans 11 residues. The CDR3 here is CASGRYYEQFF. CDR3 bases: TGTGCCAGCGGCCGATACTACGAGCAGTTCTTC.

This clonotype was counted many times. In nucleotides, the CDR3 is TGTGCCAGCAGGGGACTAGCGGGGCATGAAGAGACCCAGTACTTC. Its translation: CASRGLAGHEETQYF. The rearrangement links TRBV27 to TRBJ2-5, with 13 bases aligning to TRBD2. In germline, CDR1 is MNHEY, CDR2 SMNVEV (reference sequence). The CDR3 covers 15 residues. V lost 6 bases, J lost 3 bases, and 4 bases stayed unmatched.

This clonotype has a count of ten or more. The rearrangement links TRBV12-3 or TRBV12-4 to TRBJ1-5, with D unresolved. Deletions cut 7 bases from V and 4 bases from J, with 14 bases between. The CDR3 loop spans 14 amino acids. CDR3: CASNLSGVNQPQHF. As DNA, the CDR3 is TGTGCCAGCAACCTTTCCGGGGTTAATCAGCCCCAGCATTTT.

The CDR3 protein is CASSVEARNNSPLHF. CDR3 sequence (DNA): TGTGCCAGCAGCGTAGAGGCAAGAAATAATTCACCCCTCCACTTT. The V call is TRBV9, the J call TRBJ1-6, with D hard to call. Trimming cost V 0 bases and J 5 bases, with 9 bases left between them. CDR1 and CDR2 from the germline V gene are SGDLS and YYNGEE. The CDR3 sequence is 15 residues long.

The chain has TRBV18 and TRBJ1-2; no firm D call. CDR1 and CDR2 (germline): KGHSH, LQKENI. The CDR3 runs 14 residues. Trimming removed 3 bases at V and 3 bases at J, with 11 bases between. The CDR3 DNA sequence: TGTGCCAGCTCACCTGGTAGGTCAGACTATGGCTACACCTTC. This gives the protein CASSPGRSDYGYTF. Full variable domain (missing parts from reference TRBV18 and TRBJ1-2): NAGVMQNPRHLVRRRGQEARLRCSPMKGHSHVYWYRQLPEEGLKFMVYLQKENIIDESGMPKERFSAEFPKEGPSILRIQQVVRGDSAAYFCASSPGRSDYGYTFGSGTRLTVV.

As for this clonotype: A much larger clonotype is one base distant, so this may be a read error. This chain connects TRBV18 to TRBJ2-1; D remains ambiguous. CDR1 and CDR2 (germline): KGHSH, LQKENI. V lost 2 bases and J 6 bases, leaving 14 bases between the germline ends. The CDR3 covers 15 residues. This CDR3 reads CASSPGIAVPNEQFF. The DNA of the CDR3 is TGTGCCAGCTCACCAGGCATAGCAGTGCCCAATGAGCAGTTCTTC. The variable domain in full, with the rest retrieved from reference TRBV18 and TRBJ2-1, is NAGVMQNPRHLVRRRGQEARLRCSPMKGHSHVYWYRQLPEEGLKFMVYLQKENIIDESGMPKERFSAEFPKEGPSILRIQQVVRGDSAAYFCASSPGIAVPNEQFFGPGTRLTVL.

This sequence joins TRBV5-5 and TRBJ1-6; D may be TRBD1 (5 bases). In germline, CDR1 is SGHKS, CDR2 YYEKEE (reference sequence). CDR3 length: 17 residues. V shed 0 bases and J shed 6 bases, with 16 bases lying between them. This CDR3 is CASSLGFRGTRNSPLHF. The CDR3 bases are TGTGCCAGCAGCTTGGGTTTTCGGGGGACCCGTAATTCACCCCTCCACTTT.

This clonotype appeared a few times. The chain carries TRBV2 and TRBJ1-1; tentatively, D is TRBD1 (6 bases). V was shortened by 6 bases and J by 7 bases, with 15 bases between the two germline ends. This CDR3 spans 13 amino acids. Germline V gives CDR1 SNHLY, CDR2 FYNNEI. The CDR3 loop is CASRKEQGGEAFF. As DNA, the CDR3 is TGTGCCAGCAGAAAGGAACAGGGCGGTGAAGCTTTCTTT.

There are many counts of this clonotype. The chain couples TRBV20-1 to TRBJ2-3; no reliable D call. The CDR3 is 14 residues long. Deletions cut 6 bases from V and 0 bases from J, with 13 bases between. Germline loops: CDR1 DFQATT, CDR2 SNEGSKA (reference sequence). The CDR3 DNA is TGCAGTGCCAAGAGGCAGACTAGCACAGATACGCAGTATTTT. This translates into CSAKRQTSTDTQYF.

This clonotype was counted at least ten times. V usage is TRBV24-1 and J usage is TRBJ1-5; weak D call: TRBD1 (6 bases). CDR1 and CDR2 from the germline V gene are KGHDR and SFDVKD. The CDR3 length is 19 residues. V lost 2 bases and J lost 6, with 25 bases in between. The CDR3 loop reads CATSDSVEAGEIKGQPQHF. DNA of the CDR3: TGTGCCACCAGTGATTCGGTGGAGGCAGGGGAAATAAAAGGTCAGCCCCAGCATTTT.

The rearrangement uses TRBV18 and TRBJ2-7, with D perhaps TRBD1 (5 bases). Trimming removed 2 bases from V and 5 bases from J, with 13 bases in between. CDR3 length: 14 residues. Germline V CDR1 and CDR2: KGHSH, LQKENI. Here the CDR3 DNA reads TGTGCCAGCTCACCAGGGGCGGCCCCACACGAGCAGTACTTC. Translation: CASSPGAAPHEQYF.

This clonotype was detected ten times or more. The CDR3 nucleotides read TGTGCCAGCAGCCCGACATTCAGGGGGTCCACTGAAGCTTTCTTT. The encoded protein is CASSPTFRGSTEAFF. V is TRBV4-2 and J is TRBJ1-1; 7 nucleotides align to TRBD1. Looked up from germline, CDR1 is LGHNA and CDR2 is YNFKEQ. Unmatched junction bases numbered 9, after V lost 4 bases and J lost 4 bases. This CDR3 spans 15 amino acids.

The chain couples TRBV27 to TRBJ2-1, with no clear D. The CDR3 is 14 residues long. Trimming took off 2 bases at V and 2 bases at J, with 7 bases between the two ends. CDR1 and CDR2 from the germline V gene are MNHEY and SMNVEV (reference sequence). CDR3 sequence reads: CASSLRQPYNEQFF. The CDR3 bases are TGTGCCAGCAGTTTACGGCAGCCCTACAATGAGCAGTTCTTC.

Many counts were recorded for this clonotype. The chain joins TRBV18 to TRBJ1-5; D unclear. The V gene lost 4 bases and the J gene lost 0 bases, with 7 bases spanning the gap. The CDR3 extends over 14 amino acids. CDR1 is KGHSH, CDR2 LQKENI, per germline. In DNA, the CDR3 is TGTGCCAGCTCACTTTCCAATAGCAATCAGCCCCAGCATTTT. Protein sequence: CASSLSNSNQPQHF.

This clonotype has a count of ten or more. This sequence joins TRBV18 and TRBJ1-2; 11 bases fit TRBD1. Trimming at V came to 3 bases and at J to 4 bases, leaving 7 bases not matched to a gene. CDR1 and CDR2 from the germline V gene are KGHSH and LQKENI. This CDR3 is built from 16 residues. The CDR3 loop reads CASSPDRGRAAYGYTF. The CDR3 nucleotides are TGTGCCAGCTCACCGGACAGGGGGCGAGCAGCCTATGGCTACACCTTC.

In its sample, this clonotype was seen many times. The chain employs TRBV18 and TRBJ1-5; tentatively, D is TRBD1 (6 bases). Deletions cut 1 base from V and 1 base from J, with 8 bases between. CDR1 KGHSH and CDR2 LQKENI come from the germline V gene. The CDR3 contains 15 residues. The CDR3 sequence: CASSPQGGSNQPQHF. The CDR3, as DNA: TGTGCCAGCTCACCACAGGGGGGAAGCAATCAGCCCCAGCATTTT.

This clonotype has a count of ten or more. The chain employs TRBV7-2 and TRBJ1-6, with TRBD1 identical over 7 bases. Germline V CDR1 and CDR2: SGHTA, FQGNSA. The CDR3 totals 16 residues. Trimming at V came to 2 bases and at J to 5 bases, leaving 6 bases not matched to a gene. The DNA for the CDR3 is TGTGCCAGCAGCTTAAGGGTCGGGACAGATAATTCACCCCTCCACTTT. This encodes CASSLRVGTDNSPLHF. Drawing the rest from reference TRBV7-2 and TRBJ1-6, the complete variable domain is GAGVSQSPSNKVTEKGKDVELRCDPISGHTALYWYRQSLGQGLEFLIYFQGNSAPDKSGLPSDRFSAERTGGSVSTLTIQRTQQEDSAVYLCASSLRVGTDNSPLHFGNGTRLTVT.